This T cell receptor (beta chain) appears in the sequencing data of a study of T cell clones after liver transplantation. Sequencing used immunoSEQ multiplex PCR; TCRdb keeps in-frame clones, though not all of them. The sample contains 4,000 to 6,000 clones, just over 40% of which appear only once. Concerning this clone itself: Antigen specificity is unknown.

Germline V lookup: CDR1 MNHEY, CDR2 SVGAGI. The V and J ends lost 2 bases and 0 bases respectively, with 5 bases between them. The CDR3 runs to 14 residues. TCRbeta sequences of proliferating CFSE-low MLR cells were labeled alloreactive. Sequenced: CD4+ T cells from cultured PBMCs. The TCR sequence derives from a human patient who received a liver transplant. Some T cells may trace back to the graft donor. The chain is built from TRBV6-5 and TRBJ2-1; D not certain. The CDR3 nucleotides are TGTGCCAGCAGTTACACAGCCTCCTACAATGAGCAGTTCTTC. Its protein product is CASSYTASYNEQFF.